This is a list of T cell receptor beta chains from one sample in a study of blood T cells in healthy people across ages. Each CDR3 protein gets one entry after TCRdb re-called the 5' RACE reads with MiXCR. Of under 2,000,000 distinct CDR3 sequences in the sample, 49% were seen once. Source material: blood. The receptor source for this set is a woman aged 35 to 49 in good health. CDR3s include the opening cysteine and the closing phenylalanine or tryptophan. Each record gives: CDR3 protein, CDR3 DNA, clone size, V gene, D gene, J gene. The D gene is left open where the match is weak. The listing skips clone size in some rows; elsewhere it reads once, few, many or a size class.

CDR3 protein: CASSQEIAAYYGYTF; CDR3 DNA: TGCGCCAGCAGCCAAGAAATCGCGGCGTACTATGGCTACACCTTC; clone size: .; V gene: TRBV4-3; D gene: .; J gene: TRBJ1-2
CDR3 protein: CASSAYRDNYEQYF; CDR3 DNA: TGTGCCAGCAGCGCATATCGGGACAACTACGAGCAGTACTTC; clone size: few; V gene: TRBV13; D gene: .; J gene: TRBJ2-7
CDR3 protein: CASSQVSRGVGNYGYTF; CDR3 DNA: TGCGCCAGCAGCCAAGTTTCGCGAGGGGTAGGCAACTATGGCTACACCTTC; clone size: few; V gene: TRBV4-3; D gene: .; J gene: TRBJ1-2
CDR3 protein: CASSPGAGATYEQYF; CDR3 DNA: TGTGCCAGCAGCCCCGGAGCGGGGGCTACCTACGAGCAGTACTTC; clone size: .; V gene: TRBV7-2; D gene: TRBD2; J gene: TRBJ2-7
CDR3 protein: CASSENPRTGTYEQYF; CDR3 DNA: TGTGCCAGCAGCGAAAACCCTCGGACAGGAACCTACGAGCAGTACTTC; clone size: .; V gene: TRBV28; D gene: TRBD1; J gene: TRBJ2-7
CDR3 protein: CASSLGGTPGTQYF; CDR3 DNA: TGTGCCAGCAGCTTAGGGGGTACCCCCGGTACGCAGTATTTT; clone size: .; V gene: TRBV7-6; D gene: .; J gene: TRBJ2-3
CDR3 protein: CAITKGERTEAFF; CDR3 DNA: TGTGCCATCACGAAGGGGGAGAGGACTGAAGCTTTCTTT; clone size: few; V gene: TRBV10-3; D gene: .; J gene: TRBJ1-1
CDR3 protein: CASSPTGLDEQFF; CDR3 DNA: TGTGCCAGCAGCCCTACAGGGTTGGATGAGCAGTTCTTC; clone size: .; V gene: TRBV5-6; D gene: .; J gene: TRBJ2-1
CDR3 protein: CASSSNRVFLVDEQFF; CDR3 DNA: TGTGCCAGCAGCTCTAACCGGGTCTTTTTAGTAGATGAGCAGTTCTTC; clone size: .; V gene: TRBV7-2; D gene: .; J gene: TRBJ2-1
CDR3 protein: CASTRDIGSYEQYF; CDR3 DNA: TGTGCCAGCACCCGGGACATTGGCTCCTACGAGCAGTACTTC; clone size: .; V gene: TRBV28; D gene: .; J gene: TRBJ2-7
CDR3 protein: CSATDRAGYTF; CDR3 DNA: TGCAGTGCAACGGACAGGGCTGGCTACACCTTC; clone size: .; V gene: TRBV20-1; D gene: TRBD1; J gene: TRBJ1-2
CDR3 protein: CASSHRGQGLLGYTF; CDR3 DNA: TGCGCCAGCAGCCATAGGGGACAGGGGCTATTGGGCTACACCTTC; clone size: .; V gene: TRBV5-1; D gene: TRBD1; J gene: TRBJ1-2
CDR3 protein: CSATDSLSNYGYTF; CDR3 DNA: TGCAGTGCTACCGACAGTCTCTCTAACTATGGCTACACCTTC; clone size: few; V gene: TRBV20-1; D gene: .; J gene: TRBJ1-2
CDR3 protein: CASSEGQGPYGYTF; CDR3 DNA: TGTGCCAGCAGCGAGGGACAGGGACCCTATGGCTACACCTTC; clone size: once; V gene: TRBV7-8; D gene: TRBD1; J gene: TRBJ1-2
CDR3 protein: CASSQGDSHNEQFF; CDR3 DNA: TGTGCCAGCAGCCAAGGGGACAGTCACAATGAGCAGTTCTTC; clone size: .; V gene: TRBV4-2; D gene: TRBD1; J gene: TRBJ2-1
CDR3 protein: CASSGGSLDNEQFF; CDR3 DNA: TGTGCCAGCAGCGGGGGGTCGCTCGACAATGAGCAGTTCTTC; clone size: .; V gene: TRBV2; D gene: TRBD2; J gene: TRBJ2-1
CDR3 protein: CASSPDPAGTQETQYF; CDR3 DNA: TGTGCCAGCAGCCCAGACCCAGCGGGCACTCAAGAGACCCAGTACTTC; clone size: .; V gene: TRBV27; D gene: .; J gene: TRBJ2-5
CDR3 protein: CASSLEKRGTDTQYF; CDR3 DNA: TGTGCCAGCAGCTTGGAGAAGAGAGGCACAGATACGCAGTATTTT; clone size: .; V gene: TRBV7-2; D gene: .; J gene: TRBJ2-3
CDR3 protein: CAISSGPYNEQFF; CDR3 DNA: TGTGCCATTTCTAGCGGACCTTACAATGAGCAGTTCTTC; clone size: .; V gene: TRBV27; D gene: TRBD2; J gene: TRBJ2-1
CDR3 protein: CSTRQPQETQYF; CDR3 DNA: TGCAGCACAAGACAGCCACAAGAGACCCAGTACTTC; clone size: many; V gene: TRBV29-1; D gene: .; J gene: TRBJ2-5
CDR3 protein: CASSEVRGGLQPQHF; CDR3 DNA: TGTGCCAGCAGCGAGGTCAGGGGGGGTCTTCAGCCCCAGCATTTT; clone size: .; V gene: TRBV7-8; D gene: TRBD1; J gene: TRBJ1-5
CDR3 protein: CASSYPRGNRGLGTEAFF; CDR3 DNA: TGTGCCAGCAGTTACCCGCGGGGGAACAGGGGGTTGGGCACTGAAGCTTTCTTT; clone size: .; V gene: TRBV6-5; D gene: TRBD1; J gene: TRBJ1-1